Listed here are 21 T cell receptor beta chains from one sample, sequenced in a study of OX40 agonist ivuxolimab in advanced cancers. Generated by immunoSEQ multiplex PCR, the TCRdb table keeps only in-frame clones and is missing some. The sample contains approximately 58,000 clones, around 84% of which appear only once. The specimen comprised CD4+ or CD8+ T cells sorted from blood, sampled in a trial of the OX40 agonist ivuxolimab. These receptors all stem from an adult with an advanced solid tumor such as melanoma, head and neck, liver or kidney cancer.

The V call is TRBV18, the J call TRBJ2-7; TRBD1 is a possible D gene (6 bases). This CDR3 has 14 amino acids. The germline CDR1 and CDR2 sequences are KGHSH and LQKENI. V was pared by 3 bases and J by 3 bases, with 12 bases between. The CDR3 here is CASSPYGQIYEQYF. The CDR3, as DNA: TGTGCCAGCTCACCTTACGGACAGATCTACGAGCAGTACTTC.

The chain has TRBV9 and TRBJ2-1; the D is unclear. The germline V gene encodes CDR1 SGDLS and CDR2 YYNGEE. The V end lost 5 bases, the J end lost 6 bases, and 12 bases lay between the germline ends. The CDR3 has 13 residues. The CDR3 bases are TGTGCCAGCAGTCCCTACTCGGGCAATGAGCAGTTCTTC. Translated, it gives CASSPYSGNEQFF.

The chain links TRBV10-3 to TRBJ1-6, with D tentatively TRBD1 (6 bases). V lost 6 bases and J 8 bases, leaving 14 bases between the germline ends. The CDR3 runs 14 residues. Germline-derived CDR1 and CDR2 are ENHRY and SYGVKD. The CDR3, as DNA: TGTGCCATCAGGACCGGGACACTTCATTCACCCCTCCACTTT. Its translation is CAIRTGTLHSPLHF.

The chain uses TRBV6-4 and TRBJ2-3; maybe TRBD1 (7 bases). V lost 7 bases and J lost 0, with 14 bases in between. Germline lookup yields CDR1 MRHNA and CDR2 SNTAGT. This CDR3 has 15 residues. The CDR3 DNA reads as TGTGCCAGCACCACGACAGGGACTAGCACAGATACGCAGTATTTT. Its translation is CASTTTGTSTDTQYF.

This chain uses TRBV10-3 with TRBJ2-5; D might be TRBD1 or TRBD2, each matching 7 bases. The DNA end favors TRBJ2-7, so the J call may be wrong. Germline CDR1 reads ENHRY; CDR2 reads SYGVKD. The CDR3 contains 15 residues. CDR3 nucleotides: TGTGCCATCAGTGAACGGGGGGACAGAGCCAACGAGCAGTACTTC. This translates into CAISERGDRANEQYF.

This chain links TRBV2 with TRBJ2-2; 9 positions match TRBD1. Losses at the gene ends were 6 bases for V and 3 bases for J; bases not matched to a gene: 5. Germline V gives CDR1 SNHLY, CDR2 FYNNEI. The CDR3 has 15 residues. The CDR3 here is CASRPQGADTGELFF. The CDR3 region has the DNA TGTGCCAGCAGACCACAGGGGGCGGACACCGGGGAGCTGTTTTTT.

The chain is built from TRBV30 and TRBJ2-3; unclear D gene. Germline V CDR1 and CDR2: GTSNPN, SVGIG (reference sequence). The CDR3 loop spans 14 amino acids. V shed 3 bases and J shed 7 bases, with 17 bases lying between them. CDR3 sequence: CAWRQGQSVNTQYF. CDR3 DNA: TGTGCCTGGAGGCAAGGGCAGTCGGTAAATACGCAGTATTTT.

The chain couples TRBV15 to TRBJ2-2; D perhaps matches TRBD2 (5 bases). Germline V lookup: CDR1 LNHNV, CDR2 YYDKDF (reference sequence). The germline V and J ends were trimmed by 5 bases and 4 bases, with 11 bases remaining between them. The CDR3 is made up of 14 amino acids. CDR3 coding DNA: TGTGCCACCAGCCTGGACTGGTCCACCGGGGAGCTGTTTTTT. Amino acids: CATSLDWSTGELFF.

V usage is TRBV7-3 and J usage is TRBJ2-5; D uncertain. From germline, CDR1 is SGHTA and CDR2 FQGTGA. The CDR3 consists of 13 residues. The V and J ends lost 6 bases and 5 bases respectively, with 13 bases between them. The CDR3 nucleotides are TGTGCCAGCAGGTCTGACGGTGGGGAGACCCAGTACTTC. It yields the protein CASRSDGGETQYF.

This chain uses TRBV10-3 with TRBJ1-1; TRBD1 aligns across 7 bases. The CDR3 is 15 residues long. The V and J ends lost 3 bases and 1 base, in that order; junction bases with no gene match: 5. Germline assignment: CDR1 ENHRY and CDR2 SYGVKD. The CDR3 spells CAISDGDRQNTEAFF. CDR3 nucleotide sequence: TGTGCCATCAGTGACGGGGACAGACAGAACACTGAAGCTTTCTTT.

The CDR3 DNA sequence: TGCAGCGTTGGAGACCCCTGGAGGGGGAGCTCCTACAATGAGCAGTTCTTC. It codes for CSVGDPWRGSSYNEQFF. The chain joins TRBV29-1 to TRBJ2-1; D possibly matches TRBD1 or TRBD2 (6 bases each). Germline V gives CDR1 SQVTM, CDR2 ANQGSEA. The germline V and J ends were trimmed by 4 bases and 0 bases, with 19 bases remaining between them. The CDR3 has 17 residues.

J is TRBJ1-3 and V is TRBV2; the D is unclear. V was shortened by 3 bases and J by 4 bases, with 4 bases between the two germline ends. The CDR3 runs to 12 residues. Germline V gives CDR1 SNHLY, CDR2 FYNNEI. The CDR3 sequence: CASSERGNTIYF. CDR3 DNA: TGTGCCAGCAGTGAGCGAGGAAACACCATATATTTT.

The V call is TRBV4-1, the J call TRBJ1-4, with D possibly being TRBD1 (6 bases). V was trimmed by 0 bases and J by 3 bases, leaving 14 bases between them. Germline CDR1 MGHRA, CDR2 YSYEKL. The length of the CDR3 is 17 residues. CDR3 sequence: CASSQDSQGISNEKLFF. The DNA for the CDR3 is TGCGCCAGCAGCCAAGATAGCCAGGGGATTTCTAATGAAAAACTGTTTTTT.

The chain joins TRBV5-4 to TRBJ2-3, with D unclear. CDR3 size: 15 residues. CDR1 and CDR2 (germline): SGHNT, YYREEE (reference sequence). V lost 0 bases and J lost 6, with 14 bases in between. The chain's CDR3 is CASSLAVTTTDTQYF. The CDR3 bases are TGTGCCAGCAGCTTGGCCGTGACCACGACGGATACGCAGTATTTT.

The V gene is TRBV10-1, the J gene TRBJ2-5; D is ambiguous. Germline V gene sequence: CDR1 WNHNN, CDR2 SYGVQD (reference sequence). The CDR3 loop spans 14 amino acids. Trimming left V 2 bases short and J 1 base short, with 8 bases between. The DNA of the CDR3 is TGCGCCAGCAGTGAGGTGTCCCTCCAAGAGACCCAGTACTTC. Its translation: CASSEVSLQETQYF.

The V call is TRBV19, the J call TRBJ1-5; no reliable D call. CDR1 is LNHDA and CDR2 is SQIVND in the germline V gene (reference sequence). Trimming took off 0 bases at V and 4 bases at J, with 10 bases between the two ends. CDR3 length: 15 amino acids. In DNA, the CDR3 is TGTGCCAGTAGTATAGAGGCCAGAATTAATCAGCCCCAGCATTTT. It is translated as CASSIEARINQPQHF.

This clone was seen more than once but under ten times. The rearrangement links TRBV21-1 to TRBJ2-5; the tabulated D call, TRBD2, remains unverified against the DNA. TRBV21-1 is designated a pseudogene. CDR3 size: 16 residues. The CDR3 DNA reads as TGTGCCAGCAGCCCCCTCTCGTCGGGAGGTACAGAGACCCAGTACTTC. Amino acid sequence: CASSPLSSGGTETQYF.

V usage is TRBV7-2 and J usage is TRBJ2-2; tentatively, D is TRBD1 or TRBD2 (5 bases each). V shed 5 bases and J shed 5 bases, with 15 bases lying between them. Germline V gene sequence: CDR1 SGHTA, CDR2 FQGNSA. The CDR3 totals 15 residues. In DNA form, the CDR3 reads TGTGCCAGCAGCCGCACCCGGGGCCAAACCGGGGAGCTGTTTTTT. Residues: CASSRTRGQTGELFF.

J is TRBJ2-3 and V is TRBV11-2; D ambiguous. CDR3 length: 12 amino acids. With 2 bases removed from V and 8 bases from J, the gap between germline ends came to 8 bases. Germline loops: CDR1 SGHAT, CDR2 FQNNGV. The CDR3 DNA reads as TGTGCCAGCAGCTTATCCAGAACTACGCAGTATTTT. Translating it yields CASSLSRTTQYF.

The chain uses TRBV7-8 and TRBJ2-2; 8 bases fit TRBD1. Trimming took 5 bases from V and 4 from J; bases not matched to a gene: 6. Germline CDR1 reads SGHVS; CDR2 reads FQNEAQ. The CDR3 runs to 15 residues. CDR3 sequence: CASSRWTGSTGELFF. In DNA form, the CDR3 reads TGTGCCAGCAGCCGGTGGACAGGGAGCACCGGGGAGCTGTTTTTT.

The chain recombines TRBV5-1 with TRBJ2-3; D remains unclear. The V end lost 0 bases, the J end lost 2 bases, and 4 bases lay between the germline ends. The CDR3 runs 13 residues. Germline CDR1 reads SGHRS; CDR2 reads YFSETQ. The CDR3 region is CASSLEHTDTQYF. CDR3 nucleotides: TGCGCCAGCAGCTTGGAGCACACAGATACGCAGTATTTT. Full variable domain (rest looked up from reference TRBV5-1 and TRBJ2-3): KAGVTQTPRYLIKTRGQQVTLSCSPISGHRSVSWYQQTPGQGLQFLFEYFSETQRNKGNFPGRFSGRQFSNSRSEMNVSTLELGDSALYLCASSLEHTDTQYFGPGTRLTVL.